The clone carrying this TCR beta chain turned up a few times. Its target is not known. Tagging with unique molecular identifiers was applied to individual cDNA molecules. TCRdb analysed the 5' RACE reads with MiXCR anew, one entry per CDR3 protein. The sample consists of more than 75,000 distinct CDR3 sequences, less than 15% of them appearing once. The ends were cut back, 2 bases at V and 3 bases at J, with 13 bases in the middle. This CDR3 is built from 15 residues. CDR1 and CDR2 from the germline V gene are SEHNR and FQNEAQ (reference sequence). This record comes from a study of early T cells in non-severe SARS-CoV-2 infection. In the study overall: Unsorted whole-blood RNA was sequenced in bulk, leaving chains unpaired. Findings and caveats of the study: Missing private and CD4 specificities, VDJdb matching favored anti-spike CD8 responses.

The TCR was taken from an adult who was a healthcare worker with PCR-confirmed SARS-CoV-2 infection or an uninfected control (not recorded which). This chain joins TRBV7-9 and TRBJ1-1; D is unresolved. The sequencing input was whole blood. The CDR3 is CASSLPLGYDTEAFF. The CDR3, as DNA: TGTGCCAGCAGCTTACCTCTGGGGTATGACACTGAAGCTTTCTTT.